The rows below give T cell receptor beta chains drawn from one sample of a study of shared clonotypes between healthy human individuals. Sequenced by immunoSEQ multiplex PCR; TCRdb stores in-frame clones only, minus some. Among roughly 810,000 clones listed, 96% were seen once. Sequenced: naive CD8+ T cells sorted from blood. The receptors were gathered from a man younger than 45 in good health. CDR3s include the opening cysteine and the closing phenylalanine or tryptophan. D genes are given only for firm matches. Part of the rows lack a size; the others show once, few, many or a class for expanded clones.

clone size | D gene | J gene | V gene | CDR3 protein | CDR3 DNA
NA | NA | TRBJ2-7 | TRBV4-3 | CASSQDLSGTYEQYF | TGCGCCAGCAGCCAAGATCTTAGCGGAACCTACGAGCAGTACTTC
NA | NA | TRBJ2-1 | TRBV7-9 | CASSRSGLLTHNEQFF | TGTGCCAGCAGCCGATCTGGACTCCTTACCCACAATGAGCAGTTCTTC
NA | TRBD1 | TRBJ2-3 | TRBV28 | CASSFSRGTDTQYF | TGTGCCAGCAGTTTCAGCAGGGGGACAGATACGCAGTATTTT
NA | TRBD1 | TRBJ2-2 | TRBV7-9 | CASSSPRQGMNTGELFF | TGTGCCAGCAGCTCACCTCGACAGGGAATGAACACCGGGGAGCTGTTTTTT
NA | NA | TRBJ1-1 | TRBV6-1 | CASSEAWRASEAFF | TGTGCCAGCAGTGAAGCGTGGAGGGCCTCTGAAGCTTTCTTT
NA | TRBD2 | TRBJ2-1 | TRBV9 | CASSERGGSNEQFF | TGTGCCAGCAGCGAGAGGGGAGGGAGTAATGAGCAGTTCTTC
NA | TRBD1 | TRBJ2-2 | TRBV5-8 | CASSPGVRGQIGELFF | TGTGCCAGCAGCCCAGGGGTCAGGGGGCAAATCGGGGAGCTGTTTTTT
once | NA | TRBJ2-3 | TRBV9 | CASSPQTKSTDTQYF | TGTGCCAGCAGCCCCCAGACCAAGAGCACAGATACGCAGTATTTT
NA | NA | TRBJ2-6 | TRBV27 | CASSSLIRPGANVLTF | TGTGCCAGCAGCTCCCTGATAAGGCCCGGGGCCAACGTCCTGACTTTC
NA | TRBD2 | TRBJ2-5 | TRBV5-4 | CASSLEGLAGGVETQYF | TGTGCCAGCAGCTTAGAGGGACTAGCGGGAGGAGTCGAGACCCAGTACTTC
NA | NA | TRBJ2-1 | TRBV30 | CAWRLGSSYNEQFF | TGTGCCTGGAGATTGGGGAGCTCCTACAATGAGCAGTTCTTC
NA | NA | TRBJ2-7 | TRBV27 | CASSPAARGTYEQYF | TGTGCCAGCAGCCCCGCGGCGAGGGGAACCTACGAGCAGTACTTC
NA | NA | TRBJ2-1 | TRBV7-8 | CASSPDTNSYNEQFF | TGTGCCAGCAGCCCCGACACGAACTCCTACAATGAGCAGTTCTTC
NA | NA | TRBJ1-3 | TRBV29-1 | CSAELRGGNTIYF | TGCAGCGCCGAGCTCCGGGGAGGAAACACCATATATTTT
NA | NA | TRBJ2-7 | TRBV7-9 | CASSQGGTEPWQYF | TGTGCCAGCAGCCAGGGGGGGACAGAACCCTGGCAGTACTTC
NA | NA | TRBJ2-5 | TRBV7-8 | CASSDPGGYQETQYF | TGTGCCAGCAGCGACCCCGGTGGGTACCAAGAGACCCAGTACTTC
NA | NA | TRBJ1-4 | TRBV27 | CASSLGAAGPGKLFF | TGTGCCAGCAGTTTAGGAGCCGCGGGTCCCGGAAAACTGTTTTTT
NA | NA | TRBJ2-7 | TRBV11-2 | CASSLLPGQTYEQYF | TGTGCCAGCAGCTTATTGCCTGGACAGACCTACGAGCAGTACTTC
few | NA | TRBJ1-5 | TRBV7-9 | CASSLGGQPQHF | TGTGCCAGCAGCTTAGGGGGTCAGCCCCAGCATTTT
NA | NA | TRBJ2-7 | TRBV5-4 | CASSLAQGNTYEQYF | TGTGCCAGCAGCTTGGCACAGGGAAATACCTACGAGCAGTACTTC
NA | TRBD1 | TRBJ1-2 | TRBV6-6 | CASSSWDRAQRYGYTF | TGTGCCAGCAGTTCCTGGGACAGGGCCCAGAGGTATGGCTACACCTTC
once | TRBD2 | TRBJ2-7 | TRBV4-1 | CASSQDLGLVSYEQYF | TGCGCCAGCAGCCAAGATTTGGGACTAGTCTCCTACGAGCAGTACTTC
NA | NA | TRBJ2-2 | TRBV19 | CASEGTNTGELFF | TGTGCCAGCGAGGGGACGAACACCGGGGAGCTGTTTTTT
NA | NA | TRBJ2-7 | TRBV4-3 | CASSQEGRDGYEQYF | TGCGCCAGCAGCCAAGAAGGCCGGGACGGCTACGAGCAGTACTTC
NA | TRBD2 | TRBJ2-1 | TRBV29-1 | CSAGLAGNEQFF | TGCAGCGCGGGACTAGCTGGCAATGAGCAGTTCTTC
NA | TRBD2 | TRBJ2-3 | TRBV29-1 | CSGSGTRDTQYF | TGCAGCGGTTCCGGGACTAGAGATACGCAGTATTTT
NA | NA | TRBJ2-2 | TRBV18 | CASRQLAGELFF | TGTGCCAGCCGCCAATTGGCCGGGGAGCTGTTTTTT
NA | TRBD2 | TRBJ2-7 | TRBV7-9 | CASSPIAGGGSYEQYF | TGTGCCAGCAGCCCCATTGCGGGAGGCGGGTCCTACGAGCAGTACTTC
NA | NA | TRBJ2-7 | TRBV18 | CASSETGPETYEQYF | TGTGCCAGCTCAGAGACCGGACCCGAAACCTACGAGCAGTACTTC
NA | NA | TRBJ2-1 | TRBV12-5 | CASGFMGPGMSSYNEQFF | TGTGCTAGTGGTTTTATGGGCCCAGGAATGAGCTCCTACAATGAGCAGTTCTTC
NA | NA | TRBJ2-2 | TRBV7-6 | CASSLLRQGGRELFF | TGTGCCAGCAGCTTACTCCGACAGGGAGGAAGGGAGCTGTTTTTT
NA | NA | TRBJ2-7 | TRBV9 | CASSLWDNYEQYF | TGTGCCAGCAGCCTATGGGACAACTACGAGCAGTACTTC
NA | NA | TRBJ1-3 | TRBV19 | CASSIPLTIHSGNTIYF | TGTGCCAGTAGTATCCCTCTCACGATTCACTCTGGAAACACCATATATTTT
NA | NA | TRBJ2-7 | TRBV28 | CASSWDPYEQYF | TGTGCCAGCAGCTGGGACCCCTACGAGCAGTACTTC
NA | NA | TRBJ2-3 | TRBV7-9 | CASSLGALGDISTDTQYF | TGTGCCAGCAGCTTAGGGGCTCTGGGGGACATAAGCACAGATACGCAGTATTTT
NA | NA | TRBJ2-7 | TRBV6-5 | CASSYLHPPGNEQYF | TGTGCCAGCAGTTACCTTCATCCGCCGGGAAACGAGCAGTACTTC
NA | NA | TRBJ2-2 | TRBV15 | CATSRDLGMVNSGELFF | TGTGCCACCAGCAGAGATCTGGGGATGGTGAATAGCGGGGAGCTGTTTTTT
NA | NA | TRBJ2-1 | TRBV7-6 | CASVRVDEQFF | TGTGCCAGCGTACGGGTGGATGAGCAGTTCTTC
NA | NA | TRBJ1-2 | TRBV18 | CASSDNFRSNYGYTF | TGTGCCAGCTCCGACAATTTCAGGAGTAACTATGGCTACACCTTC
NA | TRBD1 | TRBJ2-1 | TRBV5-1 | CASNGGTGIQEQFF | TGCGCCAGCAACGGGGGGACAGGGATCCAAGAGCAGTTCTTC
NA | NA | TRBJ2-3 | TRBV7-8 | CASSIYTGRGSTDTQYF | TGTGCCAGCAGCATATACACGGGACGCGGTAGCACAGATACGCAGTATTTT
NA | NA | TRBJ2-7 | TRBV7-9 | CASSSARYEQYF | TGTGCCAGCAGCTCAGCGCGCTACGAGCAGTACTTC
NA | NA | TRBJ2-2 | TRBV27 | CASSLSVLDVNTGELFF | TGTGCCAGCAGTTTGTCTGTACTAGATGTGAACACCGGGGAGCTGTTTTTT
NA | NA | TRBJ2-7 | TRBV6-5 | CASTQGGGTFYEQYF | TGTGCCAGCACCCAGGGAGGGGGGACATTTTACGAGCAGTACTTC
NA | TRBD1 | TRBJ2-6 | TRBV7-6 | CASSLSGGSGANVLTF | TGTGCCAGCAGCTTATCAGGGGGCTCTGGGGCCAACGTCCTGACTTTC
NA | NA | TRBJ2-1 | TRBV29-1 | CSVGGISYNEQFF | TGCAGCGTGGGGGGAATCTCCTACAATGAGCAGTTCTTC
NA | TRBD2 | TRBJ2-5 | TRBV9 | CASSPSGGDKTQYF | TGTGCCAGCAGCCCCTCGGGGGGGGACAAGACCCAGTACTTC
NA | NA | TRBJ2-7 | TRBV28 | CASSLGDEQYF | TGTGCCAGCAGTTTGGGGGACGAGCAGTACTTC
NA | NA | TRBJ2-7 | TRBV11-2 | CASSSLQGLLGYEQYF | TGTGCCAGCAGCTCTCTCCAGGGTCTATTGGGGTACGAGCAGTACTTC
NA | TRBD1 | TRBJ2-5 | TRBV29-1 | CSAEGQVAGETQYF | TGCAGCGCTGAAGGACAGGTGGCCGGTGAGACCCAGTACTTC
NA | TRBD2 | TRBJ2-7 | TRBV27 | CASSPGTSGRPIYDYEQYF | TGTGCCAGCAGTCCGGGGACTAGCGGGAGGCCTATTTACGACTACGAGCAGTACTTC
NA | TRBD1 | TRBJ1-5 | TRBV19 | CASAPGTGLYSNQPQHF | TGTGCCAGTGCCCCCGGGACAGGTCTTTATAGCAATCAGCCCCAGCATTTT
NA | NA | TRBJ2-3 | TRBV27 | CASSLRGTDTQYF | TGTGCCAGCAGTTTGAGGGGGACAGATACGCAGTATTTT
NA | NA | TRBJ2-7 | TRBV25-1 | CASSPQGFSYEQYF | TGTGCCAGCAGTCCACAGGGTTTCTCCTACGAGCAGTACTTC